The entry below describes one T cell receptor beta chain. Its antigen is still unknown. TCR beta library input comprised about 2 micrograms of genomic DNA from cryopreserved PBMCs. The sample is drawn from a study of cytotoxic CD8 clonotypes in ibrutinib-treated CLL. At the level of the study: Collecting the response samples happened after a median 12 months of treatment, with a range of 6 to 36.

The V gene's germline CDR1 is SGHDT and CDR2 YYEEEE. The CDR3 runs to 11 residues. Trimming stripped 5 bases from V and 6 bases from J, with 8 bases between. General study results and limits: Baseline levels were approached again at progression, after clonality had risen at ibrutinib response. On treatment, the uncommon public clonotypes contracted or remained stable.

Clones were read by immunoSEQ multiplex PCR, and TCRdb kept only the in-frame ones, dropping some. The sample has 20,000 to 25,000 clones, just under 70% seen once; the top ten hold 25% to 30%. J is TRBJ1-1 and V is TRBV5-6, with TRBD1 as a possible D gene (5 bases). This receptor was obtained from a human donor with chronic lymphocytic leukemia. The sequenced sample was PBMCs, obtained after 24 months of ibrutinib treatment. This chain's CDR3 is CASSSGAEAFF. As DNA, the CDR3 is TGTGCCAGCAGTTCGGGGGCTGAAGCTTTCTTT.